The 32 T cell receptor beta chains below come from one sample, sequenced in a study of identical twins listed by TCRdb under 2016. Library method: 5' RACE. Reads for this sample came from an Illumina HiSeq 2000. Using fastp at Q25 and MiXCR, TCRdb reprocessed the public reads and kept productive beta chains. One record per CDR3 amino acid sequence lists the most common genes and DNA. The sample includes 460,000 or so distinct CDR3 sequences, with 14% observed a single time. Clones ranked in the top ten supply approximately 0.52% of the sample. These data also formed part of another study, on yellow fever vaccine responses in identical twins.

Sequenced: CD4+ T cells sorted from blood. The source of these receptors is a woman aged 18-30 years in good health.

This clonotype was recorded a few times. The chain uses TRBV6-5 and TRBJ2-7; D not resolved. Germline V lookup: CDR1 MNHEY, CDR2 SVGAGI. CDR3 size: 12 residues. Deletions cut 7 bases from V and 2 bases from J, with 9 bases between. The CDR3 region is CASTGTTYEQYF. The CDR3 DNA reads TGTGCCAGCACAGGTACAACCTACGAGCAGTACTTC.

DNA for the CDR3: TGTGCCAGCAGCGTTCAGGGAGGGAGCTACAATGAGCAGTTCTTC. Its protein is CASSVQGGSYNEQFF. The chain has TRBV9 and TRBJ2-1; 7 positions match TRBD2. The CDR3 runs to 15 residues. Germline loops: CDR1 SGDLS, CDR2 YYNGEE. V lost 2 bases to trimming and J lost 3 bases; unmatched junction nucleotides: 5.

This clonotype was observed at least ten times. CDR3 sequence (DNA): TGTGCCAGCAGTTCGGGACTGAATCAGCCCCAGCATTTT. Encoded protein: CASSSGLNQPQHF. The chain recombines TRBV12-3 or TRBV12-4 with TRBJ1-5, with a weak D call TRBD1 (5 bases). The CDR3 is made up of 13 amino acids. V was cut by 4 bases and J by 4 bases, with 8 bases left in between.

This clonotype has more than one count but fewer than ten. The chain has TRBV4-3 and TRBJ2-3; D is ambiguous. Germline loops: CDR1 LGHNA, CDR2 YSLEER. V was trimmed by 0 bases and J by 4 bases, leaving 14 bases between them. The CDR3 loop spans 16 amino acids. CDR3 residues: CASSQEALSWADTQYF. The CDR3 DNA is TGCGCCAGCAGCCAAGAAGCACTCTCCTGGGCAGATACGCAGTATTTT.

This clonotype was observed a few times. V gene TRBV7-8 combines with J gene TRBJ2-3; TRBD2 matches at 13 bases. With V trimmed by 4 bases and J by 1 base, 5 bases remained unmatched. There are 17 residues in the CDR3. CDR1 is SGHVS, CDR2 FQNEAQ, per germline. In DNA form, the CDR3 reads TGTGCCAGCAGCTCGGGACTAGCGGGAACTCGCACAGATACGCAGTATTTT. Translation: CASSSGLAGTRTDTQYF.

The V call is TRBV29-1, the J call TRBJ2-7, with TRBD1 identical over 9 bases. This CDR3 has 13 amino acids. Looked up from germline, CDR1 is SQVTM and CDR2 is ANQGSEA. After removal of 6 bases from V and 3 bases from J, the junction contained 6 bases not matched to a gene. In DNA, the CDR3 is TGCAGCGTGTCCTTGGGACAGGGCTACGAGCAGTACTTC. This codes for CSVSLGQGYEQYF.

This clonotype was seen more than once but under ten times. V usage is TRBV20-1 and J usage is TRBJ2-7, with D tentatively TRBD2 (6 bases). The CDR3 has 15 residues. Trimming pared 4 bases from V and 2 bases from J, leaving 18 bases between. Germline V lookup: CDR1 DFQATT, CDR2 SNEGSKA (reference sequence). The CDR3 is CSATRPGVRAYEQYF. Written as DNA, the CDR3 is TGCAGTGCTACCCGCCCGGGGGTCAGGGCCTACGAGCAGTACTTC.

The rearrangement joins TRBV5-1 to TRBJ2-7, with unresolved D. This CDR3 spans 15 amino acids. Trimming took off 0 bases at V and 2 bases at J, with 12 bases between the two ends. CDR1 SGHRS and CDR2 YFSETQ come from the germline V gene. The chain's CDR3 is CASSLGGFGPYEQYF. CDR3 DNA: TGCGCCAGCAGCTTGGGTGGTTTCGGGCCCTACGAGCAGTACTTC.

This clonotype was observed a few times. The chain joins TRBV18 to TRBJ2-1; TRBD2 might be the D (5 bases). Trimming shortened V by 0 bases and J by 6 bases, and 15 bases separated the two germline ends. The CDR3 loop spans 16 amino acids. The germline V gene encodes CDR1 KGHSH and CDR2 LQKENI. The CDR3 DNA reads as TGTGCCAGCTCACCACCGAGGGCCCGTGGTCTCAATGAGCAGTTCTTC. Protein: CASSPPRARGLNEQFF.

The chain carries TRBV2 and TRBJ2-7, with TRBD1 matching 7 bases. From germline, CDR1 is SNHLY and CDR2 FYNNEI. This CDR3 has 14 residues. Unmatched junction bases numbered 2, after V lost 2 bases and J lost 1 base. In DNA, the CDR3 is TGTGCCAGCAGTGAAACAGGGGCTTCCTACGAGCAGTACTTC. Translating gives CASSETGASYEQYF. Using reference TRBV2 and TRBJ2-7 for the parts outside the CDR3, the full variable domain is EPEVTQTPSHQVTQMGQEVILRCVPISNHLYFYWYRQILGQKVEFLVSFYNNEISEKSEIFDDQFSVERPDGSNFTLKIRSTKLEDSAMYFCASSETGASYEQYFGPGTRLTVT.

As DNA, the CDR3 is TGTGCCAGCGCAAATAGGGCAGGCCGAGAAGAGACCCAGTACTTC. Translating gives CASANRAGREETQYF. V and J are TRBV6-1 and TRBJ2-5; D unclear. V was clipped by 8 bases and J by 3 bases, with 19 bases between them. The CDR3 contains 15 residues. Per the germline V gene, CDR1 is MNHNS and CDR2 is SASEGT.

The chain couples TRBV2 to TRBJ2-3; weak D call: TRBD2 (7 bases). Deletions cut 6 bases from V and 0 bases from J, with 13 bases between. Germline assignment: CDR1 SNHLY and CDR2 FYNNEI. The CDR3 has 15 amino acids. In DNA, the CDR3 is TGTGCCAGCAGGCAGGGGCGGGGGAGCACAGATACGCAGTATTTT. Its translation is CASRQGRGSTDTQYF.

This clonotype was counted between two and nine times. The chain has TRBV5-1 and TRBJ2-2, with TRBD2 matching 7 bases. The CDR3 is made up of 16 amino acids. The J segment lost 5 bases and the V segment lost 4 bases, leaving 11 bases of the junction unmatched. CDR1 is SGHRS and CDR2 is YFSETQ in the germline V gene. CDR3 coding DNA: TGCGCCAGCAGCCCCTCCGCAGGGACTATGACCGGGGAGCTGTTTTTT. This sequence encodes CASSPSAGTMTGELFF.

CDR3 residues: CASSLAGGREKLFF. The CDR3 nucleotides read TGTGCCAGCAGCCTGGCAGGGGGTCGTGAAAAACTGTTTTTT. The J gene is TRBJ1-4, the V gene TRBV12-3 or TRBV12-4; TRBD1 matches 7 bases. V was clipped by 6 bases and J by 7 bases; unmatched bases: 8. The CDR3 covers 14 residues.

The V and J genes are TRBV20-1 and TRBJ2-1, with no clear D. There are 10 residues in the CDR3. Germline V CDR1 and CDR2: DFQATT, SNEGSKA (reference sequence). With 6 bases removed from V and 0 bases from J, the gap between germline ends came to 0 bases. The CDR3: CSASYNEQFF. Here the CDR3 DNA reads TGCAGTGCCTCCTACAATGAGCAGTTCTTC.

This clonotype was counted a few times. The chain carries TRBV4-3 and TRBJ2-7; D perhaps matches TRBD1 (6 bases). CDR1 and CDR2 (germline): LGHNA, YSLEER. The V gene lost 0 bases and the J gene lost 2 bases, with 11 bases spanning the gap. There are 15 residues in the CDR3. The CDR3: CASSQESRGTYEQYF. For the CDR3, the DNA is TGCGCCAGCAGCCAAGAAAGCAGGGGTACCTACGAGCAGTACTTC.

The V call is TRBV20-1, the J call TRBJ2-2; D possibly uses TRBD1 or TRBD2 (5 bases each). V was trimmed by 0 bases and J by 4 bases, leaving 15 bases between them. The length of the CDR3 is 16 residues. Germline V gene data show CDR1 as DFQATT and CDR2 as SNEGSKA (reference sequence). The CDR3 here is CSARDGTQFLTGELFF. CDR3 nucleotides: TGCAGTGCTAGAGACGGGACCCAGTTCCTCACCGGGGAGCTGTTTTTT.

The chain is built from TRBV10-3 and TRBJ1-5, with unresolved D. Germline V lookup: CDR1 ENHRY, CDR2 SYGVKD. Between the trimmed V and J ends, which lost 4 bases and 2 bases, there was a span of 9 bases. The CDR3 covers 14 residues. As DNA, the CDR3 is TGTGCCATCAGTGGCGGATTGGGCAATCAGCCCCAGCATTTT. Translating it yields CAISGGLGNQPQHF.

This clonotype was seen more than once but under ten times. The V call is TRBV5-1, the J call TRBJ2-5, with TRBD1 matching over 10 bases. Germline values: CDR1 SGHRS, CDR2 YFSETQ. Germline trimming cut 5 bases from V and 5 bases from J; bases unmatched to any gene: 6. The CDR3 extends over 14 amino acids. The CDR3 nucleotides are TGCGCCAGCAGGACAGGGGGCGCGAGGGAGACCCAGTACTTC. This encodes CASRTGGARETQYF.

In this sample, this clonotype turned up a few times. The chain has TRBV18 and TRBJ2-7, with D perhaps being TRBD1 or TRBD2 (5 bases each). V lost 6 bases and J lost 5, with 11 bases in between. The CDR3 spans 12 residues. Germline V gene data show CDR1 as KGHSH and CDR2 as LQKENI. The CDR3 spells CASSALGDEQYF. The CDR3 nucleotides read TGTGCCAGCTCTGCGCTGGGGGACGAGCAGTACTTC. Full variable domain (missing parts from reference TRBV18 and TRBJ2-7): NAGVMQNPRHLVRRRGQEARLRCSPMKGHSHVYWYRQLPEEGLKFMVYLQKENIIDESGMPKERFSAEFPKEGPSILRIQQVVRGDSAAYFCASSALGDEQYFGPGTRLTVT.

This clonotype was counted a few times. The chain combines TRBV5-1 with TRBJ2-2; 7 nucleotides line up with TRBD1. Trimming removed 4 bases from V and 3 bases from J; junction bases left unmatched: 6. CDR1 is SGHRS and CDR2 is YFSETQ in the germline V gene. This CDR3 is built from 15 residues. This CDR3 is CASSLTGKDTGELFF. In DNA, the CDR3 is TGCGCCAGCAGCCTGACAGGGAAGGACACCGGGGAGCTGTTTTTT.

This clonotype was counted only a few times. The rearrangement uses TRBV6-1 and TRBJ2-3; maybe TRBD2 (6 bases). The V end was cut by 5 bases, the J end by 1 base, with 16 bases between. Germline V gives CDR1 MNHNS, CDR2 SASEGT. The CDR3 consists of 16 residues. Written as DNA, the CDR3 is TGTGCCAGCAGTCCGTCCTGGCGGGACGGCACAGATACGCAGTATTTT. Its protein is CASSPSWRDGTDTQYF.

The chain joins TRBV29-1 to TRBJ2-3; no definite D call. V shed 4 bases and J shed 8 bases, with 10 bases lying between them. Germline V CDR1 and CDR2: SQVTM, ANQGSEA. The CDR3 totals 11 residues. CDR3 DNA sequence: TGCAGCGTTGTTTTAAAGGGTACGCAGTATTTT. Translating it yields CSVVLKGTQYF.

The CDR3 loop reads CASSRTGLRETQYF. The CDR3 bases are TGTGCCAGCAGCAGGACAGGGCTAAGGGAGACCCAGTACTTC. The rearrangement links TRBV9 to TRBJ2-5; 8 nucleotides match TRBD1. Germline-derived CDR1 and CDR2 are SGDLS and YYNGEE. The CDR3 is 14 amino acids. V lost 4 bases, J lost 5 bases, and 7 bases stayed unmatched.

The table lists this clonotype with a few counts. The V and J genes are TRBV7-2 and TRBJ2-3; 10 nucleotides align to TRBD1. J lost 7 bases, V lost 5 bases, and 9 bases had no gene match. Germline V gives CDR1 SGHTA, CDR2 FQGNSA. This CDR3 contains 15 residues. The CDR3 protein is CASSPRRQGANTQYF. CDR3 nucleotide sequence: TGTGCCAGCAGCCCCCGGAGACAGGGGGCGAATACGCAGTATTTT.

The J gene is TRBJ1-4, the V gene TRBV14, with 8 bases identical to TRBD1. V was clipped by 3 bases and J by 8 bases; unmatched bases: 20. The CDR3 has 19 amino acids. Per the germline V gene, CDR1 is SGHDN and CDR2 is FVKESK. CDR3 protein: CASSQGSGTGILWREKLFF. The CDR3 region has the DNA TGTGCCAGCAGCCAGGGTTCCGGGACAGGAATACTTTGGCGGGAAAAACTGTTTTTT.

This clonotype was detected many times. The chain employs TRBV28 and TRBJ2-4; 9 bases are a match to TRBD2. The germline V gene has CDR1 MDHEN and CDR2 SYDVKM. V shed 7 bases, J shed 9 bases, and the junction held 1 base outside the gene matches. This CDR3 is built from 11 residues. The CDR3 is CASMREGIQYF. In DNA, the CDR3 is TGTGCCAGCATGCGGGAGGGCATTCAGTACTTC.

The rearrangement links TRBV3-1 to TRBJ2-7, with D perhaps given as TRBD1 or TRBD2 (6 bases each). This CDR3 region has 15 residues. Trimming stripped 0 bases from V and 3 bases from J, with 12 bases between. CDR1 LGHDT and CDR2 YNNKEL come from the germline V gene (reference sequence). CDR3 region: CASSQEPGAGYEQYF. The DNA of the CDR3 is TGTGCCAGCAGCCAAGAACCGGGGGCTGGCTACGAGCAGTACTTC.

This clonotype was counted between two and nine times. The gene calls are TRBV5-5 and TRBJ1-6; 12 nucleotides match TRBD1. Germline V lookup: CDR1 SGHKS, CDR2 YYEKEE (reference sequence). The CDR3 totals 16 residues. V lost 0 bases, J lost 10 bases, and 5 bases stayed unmatched. CDR3 sequence: CASSLAGTGGDSPLHF. The CDR3 nucleotides read TGTGCCAGCAGCTTGGCTGGGACAGGGGGCGACTCACCCCTCCACTTT.

The rearrangement uses TRBV7-2 and TRBJ2-7; 7 nucleotides agree with TRBD1. V lost 5 bases and J lost 0; bases outside the gene matches: 7. This CDR3 is built from 15 residues. The V gene's germline CDR1 is SGHTA and CDR2 FQGNSA. The CDR3 reads CASSGDRASSYEQYF. The CDR3 DNA is TGTGCCAGCAGCGGTGACAGGGCCAGCTCCTACGAGCAGTACTTC. Together with reference TRBV7-2 and TRBJ2-7, the CDR3 gives the full variable domain: GAGVSQSPSNKVTEKGKDVELRCDPISGHTALYWYRQSLGQGLEFLIYFQGNSAPDKSGLPSDRFSAERTGGSVSTLTIQRTQQEDSAVYLCASSGDRASSYEQYFGPGTRLTVT.

V and J are TRBV6-1 and TRBJ1-2; TRBD1 is a possible D gene (6 bases). Germline-derived CDR1 and CDR2 are MNHNS and SASEGT. The CDR3 is 16 residues long. V dropped 6 bases and J dropped 6 bases, with 23 bases sitting between them. CDR3 DNA: TGTGCCAGCAGCCGTCAAAGGCTGACAGGAGTTAATGGCTACACCTTC. Amino acid sequence: CASSRQRLTGVNGYTF.

This clonotype showed up many times. This chain uses TRBV12-3 or TRBV12-4 with TRBJ2-2, with D perhaps matching TRBD1 (6 bases). The CDR3 extends over 14 amino acids. V was clipped by 6 bases and J by 2 bases, with 10 bases between them. The CDR3: CASRDRLNTGELFF. The CDR3 nucleotides are TGTGCCAGCAGGGACAGATTAAACACCGGGGAGCTGTTTTTT.